This T cell receptor (beta chain) was retrieved from a study of blood T cells in healthy people across ages (dated by TCRdb to 2013 to 2016). Concerning the study at large: Template switching captured roughly one uniquely barcoded TCR beta cDNA molecule per two T cells in model experiments. To track age-related changes in TCR beta repertoire diversity, the study relied on deep sequencing normalized with unique cDNA molecular identifiers. Four age groups were formed from the donors: young (average 16 years), middle-aged (around 41), aged (about 62) and long-lived (less than 85). To avoid experimental bias, donors of different ages were spread randomly across the sequencing lanes. The study analyzed two additional independent replicas of 1 million unique cDNA reads from the same blood draw for two donors, one aged 18 to 29 and one aged 80 or older. The paper's findings and limits, for the study overall: Estimates of total diversity based on one million sequenced T cells were considered lower bounds and underestimates. Because donor CMV infection status was unknown, age-related changes in expanded clonotypes were potentially confounded. There was a strong correlation between observed TCR beta diversity and the percentage of naive T cells measured by flow cytometry. Compared with the aged group, more naive CD4+ T cells, fewer expanded clones and increased TCR diversity were shown by the long-lived group, suggesting age selection. Conclusive comparison of naive and antigen-experienced compartments was prevented by the profiling of bulk unsorted PBMCs. As age increased, observed TCR beta diversity per million T cells dropped in a roughly linear way, and a significant reduction was already evident by age roughly 40.

As to this clonotype: The specificity of this receptor is unknown. Base-call qualities are not available, and no considerably larger clone is one nucleotide away.

The library relied on 5' RACE. Instrument on record: Illumina HiSeq 2500. A second 7 to 11 cycle PCR used a sample-barcoded 5' primer and a J-beta primer mix. A template-switch 5' adaptor carrying 12 random nucleotides introduced a unique molecular identifier onto each TCR beta cDNA molecule. At least 2.5 million CDR3-containing paired-end reads were obtained from each sample. First-strand cDNA was synthesized from all RNA with the Mint cDNA synthesis kit, primed by a TRBC-specific oligonucleotide. Following uracil-DNA glycosylase treatment, a first 18-cycle PCR with universal primers M1SS and BC2_uni_R was performed on all cDNA. In the paper's pipeline: Normalization of each sample was performed by random selection of 1 million high-quality reads, each carrying a distinct molecular identifier. Instead of being binned into consensus sequences, reads with shared molecular identifiers were discarded. MiTCR, run with a Q25 quality threshold and the strictest error-elimination algorithm, handled CDR3 identification, clonotype clustering and error correction. A nonparametric unseen species model with Euler transformation was used to estimate lower-bound total TCR beta diversity. In-frame beta chains were kept once TCRdb had trimmed the public reads at Q25 with fastp and called clones with MiXCR. Merged by CDR3 protein, the rows form single entries marked with the most common genes and DNA. What appears here as the V and J calls and clone size reflects TCRdb's work, not the paper's. This sample comprises some 1.5 million distinct CDR3 sequences, about 30% of them detected only once. Roughly 8% of the sample lies in the top ten.

The CDR3 spans 16 residues, from the cysteine through the phenylalanine. The sequence is cut down to CDR3 DNA, 48 bases in frame from base 1. Trimming takes 2 bases from V and 4 bases from J, and the germline ends sit 17 bases apart. Sequences MNHEY (CDR1) and SVGEGT (CDR2) are obtained from the germline V gene. Systemically healthy Caucasian individuals from Russia, 39 in total and aged about 6 to 90 years, were included as donors. Around 9.8 milliliters of peripheral blood were collected from each donor into EDTA-treated Vacutainer tubes. Ficoll-Paque density-gradient centrifugation was used to isolate PBMCs, with at least 6 million per sample. Trizol reagent was used to extract total RNA from PBMCs, with at least 6 micrograms per sample. Naive CD45RAhigh/CD27high T cell percentages were measured by flow cytometry on a PBMC aliquot from every donor.

The sample was blood. The sequence was obtained from a woman in her 30s in good health. Recombination linked TRBV6-2 or TRBV6-3 to TRBJ1-2; the D gene remains uncertain. The base sequence is TGTGCCAGCAGTTACCGCCTCGGGAGTACCGGCTATGGCTACACCTTC. The encoded protein is CASSYRLGSTGYGYTF.